This TCR beta chain originates from a study of T cells in Graves' hyperthyroidism and ophthalmopathy. Study context: Prior to any treatment, at the point of initial diagnosis, peripheral blood was collected.

This CDR3 is built from 13 residues. V gave up 1 base and J gave up 4 bases, with 8 bases separating them. Patients aged 18 to 65 had newly diagnosed hyperthyroidism lasting under 2 months. Lactation, pregnancy, other autoimmune disease or uncontrolled infection excluded patients. This clonotype was recorded many times. No antigen is known for it. From RNA transcripts, TCR beta CDR3 regions were amplified. The study used the HTBI primer set for a first-round RT-PCR of the TCR CDR3. TCRdb redid the calling of the multiplex PCR reads with MiXCR, one entry per CDR3 protein. The data contain 350,000 or so distinct CDR3 sequences, about a sixth of them singletons. The study, taken as a whole, reports: Clonotypes that were expanded in thyroid above 0.001 mostly appeared in blood too.

Source material: blood. This receptor was identified in a woman in her 30s with Graves' hyperthyroidism that later progressed to Graves' ophthalmopathy. The V and J genes are TRBV12-3 or TRBV12-4 and TRBJ2-7, with no clear D. The CDR3, as DNA: TGTGCCAGCAGTTTAGGGGGTTATTACGAGCAGTACTTC. Translation: CASSLGGYYEQYF.